Shown below are 25 T cell receptor beta chains from a single sample sequenced in a study of cytomegalovirus exposure and HLA in healthy donors. Use of 60 Vbeta and 13 Jbeta primers characterized the PCR. Sequencing used immunoSEQ multiplex PCR; TCRdb keeps in-frame clones, though not all of them. The sample yields 100,000 to 150,000 clones, over 70% seen once. Material for sequencing was PBMCs. These receptor sequences come from a woman between 50 and 59 years old in good health and CMV-seronegative.

V is TRBV7-9 and J is TRBJ1-2; 10 bases match TRBD1. V was pared by 4 bases and J by 6 bases, with 8 bases of the junction left unmatched. This CDR3 is 15 amino acids long. CDR1 and CDR2 from the germline V gene are SEHNR and FQNEAQ (reference sequence). CDR3 loop: CASSSPMGQGNGYTF. In DNA form, the CDR3 reads TGTGCCAGCAGCTCTCCAATGGGACAGGGGAATGGCTACACCTTC. Full variable domain (remainder filled in from reference TRBV7-9 and TRBJ1-2): DTGVSQNPRHKITKRGQNVTFRCDPISEHNRLYWYRQTLGQGPEFLTYFQNEAQLEKSRLLSDRFSAERPKGSFSTLEIQRTEQGDSAMYLCASSSPMGQGNGYTFGSGTRLTVV.

This chain links TRBV28 with TRBJ2-5; no reliable D call. This CDR3 has 12 residues. Looked up from germline, CDR1 is MDHEN and CDR2 is SYDVKM. Deletions cut 4 bases from V and 9 bases from J, with 12 bases between. For the CDR3, the DNA is TGTGCCAGCAGTTCCCCCCTCCGGGCCCAGTACTTC. Its translation is CASSSPLRAQYF.

This clone was seen more than once but under ten times. The V call is TRBV10-3, the J call TRBJ1-2; D is ambiguous. Per the germline V gene, CDR1 is ENHRY and CDR2 is SYGVKD. CDR3 length equals 13 residues. Trimming removed 0 bases from V and 14 bases from J, with 16 bases in between. The CDR3 coding sequence is TGTGCCATCAGTGAGTCGTTGACGGAGACGTATACCTTC. This gives the protein CAISESLTETYTF.

This clone appeared a few times. One end of the junction fails to match germline, which may point to a read error. The chain combines TRBV4-3 with TRBJ2-6, with 7 bases matching TRBD2. The CDR3 has 20 residues. The germline CDR1 and CDR2 sequences are LGHNA and YSLEER. CDR3 coding DNA: TGCGCCAGCAGCCAAGATAGTCTCGGCGGGGGTGTCTCTGTGGCCAACGTCCTGACTTTC. Translation: CASSQDSLGGGVSVANVLTF.

The chain is built from TRBV20-1 and TRBJ2-5, with TRBD1 as a possible D gene (6 bases). CDR3 length equals 11 residues. Germline V gene sequence: CDR1 DFQATT, CDR2 SNEGSKA (reference sequence). Trimming took 7 bases from V and 5 from J, leaving 11 bases between them. Written as DNA, the CDR3 is TGCAGTGGGGGGCGCACGGAGACCCAGTACTTC. This codes for CSGGRTETQYF.

The chain couples TRBV10-2 to TRBJ2-2, with TRBD2 matching 10 bases. From germline, CDR1 is WSHSY and CDR2 SAAADI. The length of the CDR3 is 20 residues. With 3 bases clipped from V and 4 bases from J, the junction kept 17 bases outside the gene matches. CDR3 sequence: CASSDLGLAAYTEGTGELFF. CDR3 nucleotides: TGCGCCAGCAGTGACCTAGGACTAGCGGCATACACAGAGGGCACCGGGGAGCTGTTTTTT.

With respect to this clone: Other DNA sequences in the sample encode the same CDR3. This chain links TRBV6-1 with TRBJ2-7, with D possibly TRBD2 on 7 matching bases. Trimming took off 8 bases at V and 3 bases at J, with 11 bases between the two ends. Germline V gives CDR1 MNHNS, CDR2 SASEGT. The CDR3 runs to 12 residues. CDR3 bases: TGTGCCAGCGGGAGGGGGAGCTACGAGCAGTACTTC. Amino acid sequence: CASGRGSYEQYF.

The chain joins TRBV19 to TRBJ1-3, with D hard to call. Trimming shortened V by 9 bases and J by 8 bases, and 14 bases separated the two germline ends. There are 12 residues in the CDR3. Per the germline V gene, CDR1 is LNHDA and CDR2 is SQIVND (reference sequence). The CDR3 protein is CASLGLTYTIYF. CDR3 coding DNA: TGTGCCAGCCTAGGTTTGACGTACACCATATATTTT.

The chain is built from TRBV4-2 and TRBJ2-5, with 8 bases identical to TRBD1. Trimming cost V 0 bases and J 4 bases; bases outside gene matches: 16. CDR3 size: 19 residues. Per germline, CDR1 LGHNA and CDR2 YNFKEQ. CDR3 residues: CASSQDHRTGIGDRETQYF. CDR3 in DNA: TGTGCCAGCAGCCAAGATCATCGGACAGGGATTGGCGACCGAGAGACCCAGTACTTC.

The rearrangement links TRBV29-1 to TRBJ1-1; no reliable D call. This CDR3 is built from 13 residues. The germline CDR1 and CDR2 sequences are SQVTM and ANQGSEA. Trimming removed 7 bases from V and 0 bases from J, with 12 bases in between. The CDR3 here is CSADRSLNTEAFF. The CDR3 bases are TGCAGCGCCGATCGTAGTTTGAACACTGAAGCTTTCTTT. Together with reference TRBV29-1 and TRBJ1-1, the CDR3 gives the full variable domain: SAVISQKPSRDICQRGTSLTIQCQVDSQVTMMFWYRQQPGQSLTLIATANQGSEATYESGFVIDKFPISRPNLTFSTLTVSNMSPEDSSIYLCSADRSLNTEAFFGQGTRLTVV.

The gene calls are TRBV21-1 and TRBJ2-2; the D segment call TRBD2 is taken from the table without a DNA check. TRBV21-1 is deemed a pseudogene. The length of the CDR3 is 18 residues. The CDR3 DNA is TGTGCCAGCAGCAAAGCGCGGGGGTTGGGGCACTTGGACGGGGAGCTGTTTTTT. It specifies CASSKARGLGHLDGELFF.

This clone was observed once. This chain links TRBV29-1 with TRBJ2-7, with D uncertain. CDR3 size: 11 residues. Trimming shortened V by 2 bases and J by 3 bases, and 5 bases separated the two germline ends. Germline V CDR1 and CDR2: SQVTM, ANQGSEA. The CDR3 coding sequence is TGCAGCGTTGAAAGCAACTACGAGCAGTACTTC. It encodes CSVESNYEQYF.

About this clone: A read error may account for a junction end that differs from germline. The sample holds other DNA sequences that translate to the same CDR3. CDR3: CASSFDMNTEAFF. CDR3 bases: TGTGCTAGCAGCTTTGACATGAACACTGAAGCTTTCTTT. This chain links TRBV7-7 with TRBJ1-1; D is unclear. Germline V gene sequence: CDR1 SSHAT, CDR2 FNYEAQ (reference sequence). The CDR3 contains 13 residues.

This clone was seen just once. This chain connects TRBV30 to TRBJ2-4; TRBD2 aligns across 8 bases. CDR3 length: 17 residues. With V trimmed by 0 bases and J by 3 bases, 10 bases remained unmatched. CDR1 GTSNPN and CDR2 SVGIG come from the germline V gene (reference sequence). The CDR3 loop reads CAWSVGFIGGDKNIQYF. CDR3 nucleotide sequence: TGTGCCTGGAGTGTGGGTTTTATCGGGGGGGACAAAAACATTCAGTACTTC.

This clone was seen once. The chain employs TRBV11-2 and TRBJ1-2, with a tentative D call TRBD1 (6 bases). The ends were cut back, 1 base at V and 6 bases at J, with 21 bases in the middle. There are 17 residues in the CDR3. CDR1 is SGHAT and CDR2 is FQNNGV in the germline V gene. CDR3 sequence: CASSLGGGALGSDGYTF. In DNA form, the CDR3 reads TGTGCCAGCAGCTTAGGTGGGGGGGCCCTCGGTTCCGATGGCTACACCTTC.

The rearrangement joins TRBV7-6 to TRBJ1-2, with a tentative D call TRBD1 (5 bases). The CDR3 spans 13 residues. V was cut by 1 base and J by 6 bases, with 9 bases left in between. The germline CDR1 and CDR2 sequences are SGHVS and FNYEAQ. The CDR3: CASSLVWGDGYTF. The DNA for the CDR3 is TGTGCCAGCAGCTTAGTATGGGGGGATGGCTACACCTTC. The variable domain in full, completed from reference TRBV7-6 and TRBJ1-2, reads GAGVSQSPRYKVTKRGQDVALRCDPISGHVSLYWYRQALGQGPEFLTYFNYEAQQDKSGLPNDRFSAERPEGSISTLTIQRTEQRDSAMYRCASSLVWGDGYTFGSGTRLTVV.

To note about this clone: One end of the junction is discordant with germline, which a read error may explain. Other DNA sequences within the sample encode an identical CDR3. The rearrangement uses TRBV5-1 and TRBJ2-2; possibly TRBD2 for D (5 bases). CDR1 and CDR2 (germline): SGHRS, YFSETQ. The CDR3 has 15 residues. The CDR3 bases are TGCGCCAGCAGCTTGTCTGGGAGCCCCTCCGGGGAGCTGTTCTTT. It yields the protein CASSLSGSPSGELFF.

This sequence joins TRBV23-1 and TRBJ2-1, with 7 bases aligning to TRBD2. TRBV23-1 is filed as an ORF, its function uncertain. Unmatched junction bases numbered 16, after V lost 3 bases and J lost 2 bases. This CDR3 has 19 amino acids. As DNA, the CDR3 is TGCGCCAGCAGTCATGGTTCCGCGGGAGTAGGGTCGGCCTACAATGAGCAGTTCTTC. Its translation is CASSHGSAGVGSAYNEQFF.

The chain carries TRBV19 and TRBJ2-5; TRBD1 matches at 8 bases. Germline V gene data show CDR1 as LNHDA and CDR2 as SQIVND (reference sequence). V shed 3 bases, J shed 5 bases, and the junction held 8 bases outside the gene matches. The CDR3 totals 15 residues. CDR3 DNA: TGTGCCAGTAGTATCGGGGGACAGGTTGGGGAGACCCAGTACTTC. Translation gives CASSIGGQVGETQYF.

The genes are TRBV5-6 and TRBJ2-1; 12 bases map to TRBD2. CDR1 and CDR2 (germline): SGHDT, YYEEEE. The CDR3 contains 14 residues. V gave up 1 base and J gave up 7 bases; unmatched junction bases: 0. The DNA for the CDR3 is TGTGCCAGCAGCTTGCTAGCGGGAGGGAATGAGCAGTTCTTC. This gives the protein CASSLLAGGNEQFF.

The V gene is TRBV5-1, the J gene TRBJ2-1, with TRBD2 matching over 13 bases. CDR1 and CDR2 from the germline V gene are SGHRS and YFSETQ. The junction had 24 bases not matched to a gene; V was cut back by 7 bases and J by 8 bases. The CDR3 loop spans 20 amino acids. The CDR3: CASGERGLAGFGATSHEQFF. In DNA, the CDR3 is TGCGCCAGCGGAGAAAGGGGACTAGCGGGATTTGGGGCGACTTCTCATGAGCAGTTCTTC.

This clone was seen only a few times. The V gene is TRBV10-3, the J gene TRBJ2-1, with D perhaps TRBD1 (6 bases). The CDR3 loop spans 15 amino acids. CDR1 and CDR2 (germline): ENHRY, SYGVKD. V dropped 3 bases and J dropped 1 base, with 10 bases sitting between them. The CDR3 DNA follows: TGTGCCATCAGTGATTGGGGGCAATCCTACAATGAGCAGTTCTTC. The encoded protein is CAISDWGQSYNEQFF.

The chain uses TRBV7-3 and TRBJ2-1; a possible D gene is TRBD2 (6 bases). This CDR3 contains 13 residues. Looked up from germline, CDR1 is SGHTA and CDR2 is FQGTGA. V lost 1 base, J lost 5 bases, and 6 bases lay in between. The CDR3, as DNA: TGTGCCAGCAGCTTAAGGGGGGACAATGAGCAGTTCTTC. As protein: CASSLRGDNEQFF. The variable domain in full, with the rest retrieved from reference TRBV7-3 and TRBJ2-1, is GAGVSQTPSNKVTEKGKYVELRCDPISGHTALYWYRQSLGQGPEFLIYFQGTGAADDSGLPNDRFFAVRPEGSVSTLKIQRTERGDSAVYLCASSLRGDNEQFFGPGTRLTVL.

This clone appeared a few times. V is TRBV5-4 and J is TRBJ2-3; possibly TRBD2 for D (6 bases). The CDR3 runs 15 residues. V lost 1 base and J lost 3, with 12 bases in between. Germline values: CDR1 SGHNT, CDR2 YYREEE (reference sequence). CDR3 sequence: CASSLSLAATDTQYF. The CDR3 nucleotides read TGTGCCAGCAGCTTGTCATTAGCGGCTACAGATACGCAGTATTTT.

The chain recombines TRBV18 with TRBJ2-7, with no clear D. V lost 1 base, J lost 7 bases, and 14 bases lay in between. Germline CDR1 KGHSH, CDR2 LQKENI. This CDR3 has 14 amino acids. The CDR3 protein is CASSPLISAREQYF. In nucleotides, the CDR3 is TGTGCCAGCTCACCACTCATTTCAGCGCGGGAGCAGTACTTC.